A selection of T cell receptor beta chains follows, all from one sample in a study of cytomegalovirus exposure and HLA in healthy donors. Assay used: immunoSEQ multiplex PCR; TCRdb lists only in-frame clones, some missing. The table lists under 150,000 clones, roughly 79% of them singletons. Sequencing input: PBMCs. The receptors were gathered from a man aged 25-45 years in good health and CMV-seronegative. Both conserved end residues are part of each CDR3. Fields, in order: D gene, V gene, clone size, J gene, CDR3 protein, CDR3 DNA. The D gene is left open where the match is weak. Only part of the rows carry a size: once, few, many, or a class if the clone is expanded.

NA,TRBV7-9,NA,TRBJ2-1,CASSLVGLTGEQFF,TGTGCCAGCAGCTTAGTGGGACTCACAGGTGAGCAGTTCTTC
NA,TRBV6-5,few,TRBJ2-7,CASTKGYEQYF,TGTGCCAGTACTAAAGGCTACGAGCAGTACTTC
NA,TRBV6-5,NA,TRBJ1-2,CASSYDRSNYGYTF,TGTGCCAGCAGTTACGACAGATCTAACTATGGCTACACCTTC
NA,TRBV7-9,NA,TRBJ2-7,CASSLVSGAEQYF,TGTGCCAGCAGCCTAGTTTCAGGGGCCGAGCAGTACTTC
NA,TRBV6-1,NA,TRBJ1-2,CASSDSGIFGYGYTF,TGTGCCAGCAGTGACTCGGGGATCTTCGGTTATGGCTACACCTTC
NA,TRBV4-3,NA,TRBJ1-6,CASSPLGGYNSPLHF,TGCGCCAGCAGCCCACTCGGGGGCTATAATTCACCCCTCCACTTT
NA,TRBV6-6,NA,TRBJ2-7,CASKGGGSTGLYEQYF,TGTGCCAGCAAGGGAGGCGGGAGCACAGGGCTCTACGAGCAGTACTTC
NA,TRBV5-1,NA,TRBJ2-6,CASSLVGDGANVLTF,TGCGCCAGCAGCTTGGTGGGAGATGGGGCCAACGTCCTGACTTTC
NA,TRBV11-2,NA,TRBJ1-1,CASLQEINTEAFF,TGTGCCAGCTTACAGGAAATTAACACTGAAGCTTTCTTT
TRBD1,TRBV18,NA,TRBJ2-2,CASSPRTGVGGELFF,TGTGCCAGCTCACCCCGGACAGGGGTCGGCGGGGAGCTGTTTTTT
TRBD1,TRBV5-6,NA,TRBJ1-2,CASSSTGIEGYTF,TGTGCCAGCAGCTCGACAGGGATAGAAGGCTACACCTTC
TRBD2,TRBV6-5,NA,TRBJ2-7,CASRPSGGHGEQYF,TGTGCCAGCAGACCTAGCGGGGGGCACGGGGAGCAGTACTTC
NA,TRBV27,NA,TRBJ2-2,CASTAGTSNTGELFF,TGTGCCAGCACCGCCGGGACAAGTAACACCGGGGAGCTGTTTTTT